This T cell receptor (beta chain) was identified in a study of persistence of HIV-infected CD4 T cells (dated by TCRdb to between 2020 and 2021). The study in broad terms: The study isolated CMV- and HIV-1 Gag-responding CD4+ T cells from ART-treated individuals to examine antigen-driven clonal expansion of HIV-1-infected cells. For the TCR cluster analysis across participants, roughly 8 participants were included for CMV and more than five participants for Gag. Participants had been on suppressive ART for a median of around eight years. Peripheral blood samples of up to 180 mL were taken at multiple time points, with the exception of a couple of participants who underwent leukapheresis at a single time point. Proviral sequencing was used to assess clonality among infected cells, whereas TCRbeta sequencing gauged the clonality of all cells within each sorted population.

The immunoSEQ hsTCRB assay version 4 in survey mode was used to sequence TCRbeta repertoires from genomic DNA. For TCRbeta sequencing, genomic DNA was diluted to roughly 9.4 ng/uL, with up to about 1 ug used per sample. Concerning the study's data processing: ImmunoSeq Analyzer 3.0 was used for analysis of TCRbeta data, and diversity was computed on productive nucleotide rearrangements. Using the Immunarch R package, lower-bound TCR diversity was estimated with the improved Chao index and clonality was estimated with the Gini coefficient. Different nucleotide rearrangements encoding the same CDR3beta amino acid sequence were treated as distinct clonotypes. TCRbeta sequences significantly enriched in antigen-responding cells relative to anti-CD3/anti-CD28-activated cells were identified by differential abundance analysis. GLIPH2 grouped TCRs by predicted peptide-MHC specificity, both within each participant and across combined participant data sets. The table comes from immuneACCESS by way of TCRdb, which keeps in-frame sequences with V and J called. Part of the clones is missing from these tables; in studies checked, under half for an unresolved V gene and the rest for unknown reasons. Clone size and the V and J calls come from that table; the DNA yielded D and trimming. Within this sample are tens of thousands of clones, with around four fifths of them counted one time only. Over 0.8% of the sample comes from the top ten.

CDR1 and CDR2 were assigned from the germline V gene as MGHDK and SYGVNS. From its cysteine to its phenylalanine, the CDR3 spans 13 amino acids. Left in the record is the CDR3 DNA by itself, 39 bases read in frame from the first base. V and J lose 2 bases and 6 bases, and a span of 10 bases separates them. General findings and caveats noted by the study authors: Antigen-responding cells were enriched for expanded CDR3beta sequences that were degenerate, which suggests that CD4+ responses to CMV and Gag underwent convergent selection. Bulk TCR analyses could not be limited to the rare CMV-responding cells that actually contained HIV-1 proviruses. The study involved few individuals and tested only a limited range of antigens. TCR oligoclonality correlated with proviral oligoclonality within the same sorted populations. Significantly lower TCRbeta richness was observed in CMV- and Gag-responding cells than in anti-CD3/anti-CD28-responding cells, and higher oligoclonality was observed in CMV-responding cells than in CD3/CD28-stimulated and Gag-responding cells.

The intended sense of this specimen's treatment or condition label: suppressive antiretroviral therapy. Lysates of CMV-infected fibroblasts were used at approximately 10 ug/mL for cell stimulation. Nonresponding CD40L-negative CD69-negative CD45RO-high memory CD4+ T cells were sorted as memory populations depleted of antigen-responding cells. HIV-1-infected adults in whom suppressive ART had been started during chronic infection were enrolled as participants. For at least 4 years, participants had undetectable plasma HIV-1 RNA, below 50 copies/mL. To be included, participants needed a CD4+ T cell count above 400 cells/uL and a positive CMV serology. Before stimulation, PBMCs were isolated using density centrifugation and then depleted of CD8+ T cells. For less than 20 hours, the CD8-depleted PBMCs were stimulated with anti-CD28/CD49d costimulation, a CD40-blocking antibody, and enfuvirtide to prevent new infections. Cell sorting was done on a Beckman Coulter MoFlo Legacy or XDP sorter, and dead cells were excluded with propidium iodide. The QIAamp DNA Mini Kit was used for genomic DNA extraction from samples above one million cells, and the Quick-DNA Microprep Kit was used otherwise.

About this clone itself: There is no known antigen for this receptor. Base qualities were left out, and no much larger clone turns up one base away.

The receptor's source is an adult woman with HIV who was CMV-seropositive. Recombination connected TRBV25-1 to TRBJ1-2; tentative D gene TRBD1, with 6 bases matching. This specimen consisted of CD4+ T cells sorted from PBMCs after roughly 18-hour stimulation, obtained from a patient who received antiretroviral therapy. The cell subset or site label for this specimen denotes: CD40L-CD69- CD45RO-high memory CD4 T cells not responding to CMV lysate. The sequenced DNA is TGTGCCAGCAGTGAAGGAGGGGGAGATGGCTACACCTTC. This encodes CASSEGGGDGYTF.